Presented here are 8 T cell receptor beta chains from one specimen sequenced in a study of cytomegalovirus exposure and HLA in healthy donors. Primers included in the PCR were 60 Vbeta and 13 Jbeta primers. Profiling relied on immunoSEQ multiplex PCR, and the TCRdb table lists in-frame clones only, not all of them. Of about 210,000 clones listed, about four fifths are singletons. Sequencing was performed on PBMCs. Receptors were obtained from a man between 40 and 49 years old in good health and CMV-seropositive.

V usage is TRBV7-3 and J usage is TRBJ1-2; 10 nucleotides align to TRBD1. Germline V lookup: CDR1 SGHTA, CDR2 FQGTGA. The CDR3 runs 14 residues. V was clipped by 4 bases and J by 6 bases; unmatched bases: 5. Here the CDR3 DNA reads TGTGCCAGCAGCTCCGGGACAGGGGCCGATGGCTACACCTTC. The encoded protein is CASSSGTGADGYTF.

This clone was seen only once. J is TRBJ2-7 and V is TRBV12-1; TRBD2 reflects the table's D call only, with no check against the DNA. TRBV12-1 is a known pseudogene. The CDR3 covers 14 residues. The CDR3 DNA reads as TGTGCCAGCAGCGACTCTAGCGGCCCCTACGAGCAGTACGTC. Protein product: CASSDSSGPYEQYV.

The chain is built from TRBV7-2 and TRBJ2-3, with 12 bases aligning to TRBD2. Germline V gene sequence: CDR1 SGHTA, CDR2 FQGNSA. With 1 base clipped from V and 2 bases from J, the junction kept 7 bases outside the gene matches. This CDR3 has 18 amino acids. The CDR3 here is CASSLDRGLAGITDTQYF. In DNA form, the CDR3 reads TGTGCCAGCAGCTTAGATCGTGGACTAGCGGGAATCACAGATACGCAGTATTTT.

CDR3 sequence reads: CASSVGESNTEAFF. For the CDR3, the DNA is TGTGCCAGCAGCGTAGGGGAGTCGAACACTGAAGCTTTCTTT. This rearrangement joins TRBV9 to TRBJ1-1; no reliable D call. The CDR3 runs 14 residues. The germline CDR1 and CDR2 sequences are SGDLS and YYNGEE. V was clipped by 0 bases and J by 1 base, with 7 bases between them.

The chain combines TRBV7-9 with TRBJ2-1, with 7 nucleotides matching TRBD1. Germline V lookup: CDR1 SEHNR, CDR2 FQNEAQ (reference sequence). This CDR3 has 17 amino acids. The junction had 10 bases not matched to a gene; V was cut back by 0 bases and J by 5 bases. In DNA form, the CDR3 reads TGTGCCAGCAGCTTAGCCGGACGAGGGGGCCTACACAATGAGCAGTTCTTC. This encodes CASSLAGRGGLHNEQFF.

The chain joins TRBV27 to TRBJ1-1; a weak D match, TRBD1 (5 bases). This CDR3 has 15 amino acids. V lost 5 bases and J lost 4, with 17 bases in between. Germline CDR1 and CDR2: MNHEY and SMNVEV (reference sequence). The CDR3 spells CASSPRGGSSTEAFF. CDR3 nucleotide sequence: TGTGCCAGCAGTCCGCGCGGGGGGTCTTCCACTGAAGCTTTCTTT.

V is TRBV13 and J is TRBJ2-6; maybe TRBD2 (5 bases). This CDR3 has 16 amino acids. The germline V gene encodes CDR1 PRHDT and CDR2 FYEKMQ (reference sequence). Trimming shortened V by 2 bases and J by 0 bases, and 8 bases separated the two germline ends. The CDR3 reads CASSLRGISGANVLTF. In nucleotides, the CDR3 is TGTGCCAGCAGCTTACGGGGTATCTCTGGGGCCAACGTCCTGACTTTC.

V and J are TRBV21-1 and TRBJ2-4; the D call in the table, TRBD1, was not verified against the DNA. TRBV21-1 is a pseudogene segment. The CDR3 runs to 15 residues. CDR3 in amino acids: CASSKRQGAMNIQYF. In nucleotides, the CDR3 is TGTGCCAGCAGCAAAAGGCAGGGGGCAATGAACATTCAGTACTTC.